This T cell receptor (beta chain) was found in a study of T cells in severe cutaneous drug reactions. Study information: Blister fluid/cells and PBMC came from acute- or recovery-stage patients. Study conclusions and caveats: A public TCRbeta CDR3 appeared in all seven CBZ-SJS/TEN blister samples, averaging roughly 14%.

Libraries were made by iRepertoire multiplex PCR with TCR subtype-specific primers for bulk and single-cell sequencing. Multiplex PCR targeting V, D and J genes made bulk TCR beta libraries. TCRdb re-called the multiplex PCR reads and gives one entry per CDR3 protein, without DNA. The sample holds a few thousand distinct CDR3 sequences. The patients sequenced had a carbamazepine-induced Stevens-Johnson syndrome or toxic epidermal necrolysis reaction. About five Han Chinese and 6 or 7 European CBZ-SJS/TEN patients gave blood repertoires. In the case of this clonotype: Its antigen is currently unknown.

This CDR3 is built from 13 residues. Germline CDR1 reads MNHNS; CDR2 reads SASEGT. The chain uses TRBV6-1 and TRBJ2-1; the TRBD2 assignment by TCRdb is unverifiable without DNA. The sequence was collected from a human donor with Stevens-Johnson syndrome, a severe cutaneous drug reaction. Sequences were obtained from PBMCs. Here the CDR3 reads CASILAGLNEQFF.